This T cell receptor (beta chain) was found in a study of blood T cell repertoires in COVID-19. Study overall: COVID-19 samples from acute and convalescent phases originated in the United States, Italy and Spain. T cells, B-cell-depleted T cells, or PBMCs provided the cDNA or gDNA that served as material.

In germline, CDR1 is SNHLY, CDR2 FYNNEI. The CDR3 has 16 amino acids. The junction had 16 bases not matched to a gene; V was cut back by 8 bases and J by 12 bases. Per the original data handling: Amplification from reference gene primers served as the basis for estimated nucleated cell counts. Assay: immunoSEQ multiplex PCR; the TCRdb copy retains only in-frame clones and omits some. That table gives V, J and clone size, and the DNA gave D and trimming. The table lists over 600,000 clones, 75% to 90% of them singletons, with approximately 0.25% in the top ten. The sample was peripheral blood. The V and J genes are TRBV2 and TRBJ1-6, with 10 bases fitting TRBD1. The origin of this receptor is a young woman with acute or convalescent COVID-19. The CDR3 bases are TGTGCCAGCGCCGAGACAGGGGGCCCCTTAGTTGTACCCCTCCACTTT. Amino acid sequence: CASAETGGPLVVPLHF.